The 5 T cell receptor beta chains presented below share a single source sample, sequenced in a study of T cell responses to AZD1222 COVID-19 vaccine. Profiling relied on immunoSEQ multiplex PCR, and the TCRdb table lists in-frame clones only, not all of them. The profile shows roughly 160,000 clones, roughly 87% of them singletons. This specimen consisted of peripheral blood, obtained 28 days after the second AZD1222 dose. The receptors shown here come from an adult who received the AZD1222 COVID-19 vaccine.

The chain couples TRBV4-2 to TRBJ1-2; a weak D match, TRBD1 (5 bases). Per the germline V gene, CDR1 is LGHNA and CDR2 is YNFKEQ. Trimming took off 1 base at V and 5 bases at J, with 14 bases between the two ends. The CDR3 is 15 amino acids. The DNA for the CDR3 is TGTGCCAGCAGCCAAGTCAACGGGGGATTATATGGCTACACCTTC. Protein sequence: CASSQVNGGLYGYTF.

CDR3: CASSIGQGDHEQFF. DNA for the CDR3: TGTGCCAGTAGTATCGGGCAGGGGGATCATGAGCAGTTCTTC. The chain has TRBV19 and TRBJ2-1; 7 positions agree with TRBD1. Germline V gene sequence: CDR1 LNHDA, CDR2 SQIVND (reference sequence). J gave up 8 bases and V 3 bases, and 7 bases lay outside the gene matches. This CDR3 spans 14 amino acids.

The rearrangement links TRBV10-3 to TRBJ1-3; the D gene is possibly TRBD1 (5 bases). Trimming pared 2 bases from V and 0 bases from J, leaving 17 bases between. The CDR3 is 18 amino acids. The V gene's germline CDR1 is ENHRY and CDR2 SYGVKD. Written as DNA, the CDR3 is TGTGCCATCAGTGAGACCTCGGGACCGGGCCACTCTGGAAACACCATATATTTT. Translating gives CAISETSGPGHSGNTIYF.

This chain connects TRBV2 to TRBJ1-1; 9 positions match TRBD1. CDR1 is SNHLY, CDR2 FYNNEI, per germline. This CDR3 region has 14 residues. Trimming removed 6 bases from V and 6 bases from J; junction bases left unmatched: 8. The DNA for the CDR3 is TGTGCCAGCAGGGGGGCTGGGACAGGGCCTGAAGCTTTCTTT. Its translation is CASRGAGTGPEAFF.

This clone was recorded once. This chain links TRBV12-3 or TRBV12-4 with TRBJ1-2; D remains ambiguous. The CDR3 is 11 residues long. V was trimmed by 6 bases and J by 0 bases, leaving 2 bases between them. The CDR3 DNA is TGTGCCAGCAGCTCTAACTATGGCTACACCTTC. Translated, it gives CASSSNYGYTF.